The T cell receptor (beta chain) described here comes from a study of blood T cell repertoires in COVID-19. Overall study context: Samples came from the United States, Italy and Spain, spanning acute and convalescent COVID-19.

CDR3 size: 15 residues. V lost 3 bases, J lost 6 bases, and 8 bases stayed unmatched. CDR1 and CDR2 (germline): MNHEY, SVGEGT. Original processing methods: Estimation of nucleated cell counts relied on the amplification of reference gene primers. Profiling relied on immunoSEQ multiplex PCR, and the TCRdb table lists in-frame clones only, not all of them. The V and J calls and clone size were taken over from that table, and D and trimming were inferred from the DNA. The sample shows approximately 180,000 clones, around 89% of them seen only once. The TCR sequence derives from a human donor in a cohort sampled during active COVID-19. This rearrangement joins TRBV6-2 or TRBV6-3 to TRBJ1-5; 7 bases align to TRBD1. Specimen: peripheral blood. The CDR3 loop reads CASSYPRGQGQPQHF. The CDR3, as DNA: TGTGCCAGCAGTTATCCAAGGGGGCAGGGTCAGCCCCAGCATTTT.